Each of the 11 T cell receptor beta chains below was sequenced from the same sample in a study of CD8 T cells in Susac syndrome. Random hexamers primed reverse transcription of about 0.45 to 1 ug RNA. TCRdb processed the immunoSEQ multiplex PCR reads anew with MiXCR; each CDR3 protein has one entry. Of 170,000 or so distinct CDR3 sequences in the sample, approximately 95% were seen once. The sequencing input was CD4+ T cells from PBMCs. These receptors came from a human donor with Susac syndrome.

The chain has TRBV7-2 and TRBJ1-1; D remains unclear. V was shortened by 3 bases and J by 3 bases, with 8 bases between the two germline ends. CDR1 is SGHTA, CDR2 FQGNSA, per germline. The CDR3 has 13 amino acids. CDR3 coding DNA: TGTGCCAGCAGCTTTCAGCCCGACACTGAAGCTTTCTTT. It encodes CASSFQPDTEAFF.

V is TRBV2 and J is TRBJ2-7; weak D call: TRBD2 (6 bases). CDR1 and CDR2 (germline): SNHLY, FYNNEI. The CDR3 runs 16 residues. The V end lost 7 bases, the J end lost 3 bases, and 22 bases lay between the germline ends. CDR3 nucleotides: TGTGCCAGCACCCTTACCCCCGGGAGTCGGGACTACGAGCAGTACTTC. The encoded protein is CASTLTPGSRDYEQYF.

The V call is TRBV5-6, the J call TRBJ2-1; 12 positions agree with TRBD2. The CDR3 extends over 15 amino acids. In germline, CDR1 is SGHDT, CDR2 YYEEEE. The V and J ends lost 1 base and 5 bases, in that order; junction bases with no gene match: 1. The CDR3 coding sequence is TGTGCCAGCAGCTTGCGACTAGCGGGGGACAATGAGCAGTTCTTC. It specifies CASSLRLAGDNEQFF.

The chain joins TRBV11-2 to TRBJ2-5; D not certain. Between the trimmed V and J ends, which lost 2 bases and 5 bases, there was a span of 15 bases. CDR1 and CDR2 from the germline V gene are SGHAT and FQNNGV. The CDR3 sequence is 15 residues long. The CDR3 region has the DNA TGTGCCAGCAGCTTATTTAGTCAGGCCGGGGAGACCCAGTACTTC. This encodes CASSLFSQAGETQYF.

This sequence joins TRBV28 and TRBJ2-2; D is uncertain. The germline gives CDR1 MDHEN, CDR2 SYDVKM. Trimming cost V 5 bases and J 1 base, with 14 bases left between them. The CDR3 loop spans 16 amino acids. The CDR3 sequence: CASSPFYFGNTGELFF. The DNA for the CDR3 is TGTGCCAGCAGTCCCTTTTACTTCGGGAACACCGGGGAGCTGTTTTTT.

CDR3: CASSQEKTSSYNEQFF. CDR3 DNA sequence: TGTGCCAGCAGCCAAGAGAAGACAAGCTCCTACAATGAGCAGTTCTTC. The chain uses TRBV3-1 and TRBJ2-1; D is unresolved. CDR3 length: 16 amino acids. V was cut by 0 bases and J by 0 bases, with 9 bases left in between. CDR1 and CDR2 (germline): LGHDT, YNNKEL (reference sequence).

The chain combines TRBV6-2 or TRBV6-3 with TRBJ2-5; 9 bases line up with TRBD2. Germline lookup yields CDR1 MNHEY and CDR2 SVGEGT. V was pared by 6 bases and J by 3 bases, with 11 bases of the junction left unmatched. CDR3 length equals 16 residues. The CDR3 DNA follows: TGTGCCAGCAGCCCGGTTGGCGGGAGGGGAGAAGAGACCCAGTACTTC. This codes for CASSPVGGRGEETQYF.

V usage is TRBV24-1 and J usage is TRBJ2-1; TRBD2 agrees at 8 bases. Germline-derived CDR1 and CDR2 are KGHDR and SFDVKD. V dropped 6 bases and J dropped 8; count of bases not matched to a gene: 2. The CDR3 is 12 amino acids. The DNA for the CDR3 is TGTGCCACCAGTCCCGGGGGGGATGAGCAGTTCTTC. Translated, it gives CATSPGGDEQFF.

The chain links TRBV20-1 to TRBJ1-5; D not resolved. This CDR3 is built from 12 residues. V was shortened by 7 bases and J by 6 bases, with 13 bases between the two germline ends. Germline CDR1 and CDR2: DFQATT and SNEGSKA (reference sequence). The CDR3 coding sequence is TGCAGTGGCTCGGGGTTTGGTCAGCCCCAGCATTTT. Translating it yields CSGSGFGQPQHF.

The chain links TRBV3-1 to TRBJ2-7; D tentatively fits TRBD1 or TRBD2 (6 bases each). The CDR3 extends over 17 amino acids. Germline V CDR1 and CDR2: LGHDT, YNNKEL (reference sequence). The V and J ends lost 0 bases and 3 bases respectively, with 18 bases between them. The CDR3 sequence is CASSQDGGPGSRYEQYF. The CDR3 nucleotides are TGTGCCAGCAGCCAAGATGGGGGGCCGGGAAGCCGCTACGAGCAGTACTTC.

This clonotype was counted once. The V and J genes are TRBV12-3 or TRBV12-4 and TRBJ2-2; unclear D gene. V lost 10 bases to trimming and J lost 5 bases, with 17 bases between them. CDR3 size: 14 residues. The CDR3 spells CAITNAVPTGELFF. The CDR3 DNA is TGTGCCATAACAAATGCGGTTCCTACCGGGGAGCTGTTTTTT.